The 31 T cell receptor beta chains reported below all come from one sample, sequenced in a study of blood T cell repertoires in COVID-19. The data were produced by immunoSEQ multiplex PCR, yet TCRdb's version contains in-frame clones alone and is incomplete. The sample includes about 110,000 clones, approximately 70% of them seen just once. The specimen was peripheral blood. Source of these receptors: a man older than 75 with acute or convalescent COVID-19.

This rearrangement joins TRBV4-3 to TRBJ1-4; D unresolved. The length of the CDR3 is 15 residues. Germline CDR1 and CDR2: LGHNA and YSLEER. Trimming shortened V by 0 bases and J by 8 bases, and 13 bases separated the two germline ends. CDR3 sequence reads: CASSQDLGLKEKLFF. The CDR3 bases are TGCGCCAGCAGCCAAGATCTAGGCCTAAAGGAAAAACTGTTTTTT.

The CDR3 here is CASSLEASGRQTQYF. CDR3 bases: TGTGCCAGCAGCTTAGAAGCTAGCGGGAGACAGACCCAGTACTTC. The V gene is TRBV7-2, the J gene TRBJ2-5; TRBD2 matches at 10 bases. Germline CDR1 and CDR2: SGHTA and FQGNSA. V trimming: 1 base; J trimming: 6 bases; junction bases outside the gene matches: 5. The length of the CDR3 is 15 residues.

The V gene is TRBV5-5, the J gene TRBJ2-7, with 11 bases aligning to TRBD1. The germline V gene has CDR1 SGHKS and CDR2 YYEKEE (reference sequence). The junction had 12 bases not matched to a gene; V was cut back by 3 bases and J by 7 bases. CDR3 size: 16 residues. This CDR3 reads CASSSAGGTGGEEQYF. As DNA, the CDR3 is TGTGCCAGCAGCTCGGCAGGCGGGACAGGGGGAGAAGAGCAGTACTTC.

The chain combines TRBV11-3 with TRBJ2-7; 7 bases match TRBD1. There are 12 residues in the CDR3. The V and J ends lost 5 bases and 6 bases, in that order; junction bases with no gene match: 4. Germline V CDR1 and CDR2: SGHNT, YENEEA. The CDR3 sequence: CASSRQGGEQYF. CDR3 in DNA: TGTGCCAGCAGCAGACAGGGTGGCGAGCAGTACTTC.

This chain connects TRBV5-6 to TRBJ2-1; D not certain. Trimming shortened V by 0 bases and J by 3 bases, and 13 bases separated the two germline ends. Germline assignment: CDR1 SGHDT and CDR2 YYEEEE. This CDR3 is 16 amino acids long. CDR3 in DNA: TGTGCCAGCAGCTTGGGCGGCAGCTGGAACTACAATGAGCAGTTCTTC. This encodes CASSLGGSWNYNEQFF.

The V and J genes are TRBV19 and TRBJ1-6; D call uncertain. CDR1 and CDR2 (germline): LNHDA, SQIVND (reference sequence). V lost 5 bases, J lost 10 bases, and 18 bases lay in between. The CDR3 spans 15 residues. DNA for the CDR3: TGTGCCAGTAGTTTCCTAGCTGCGCAGGAGTCACCCCTCCACTTT. Translation gives CASSFLAAQESPLHF.

This clone was observed a handful of times. The rearrangement joins TRBV6-5 to TRBJ1-2; possible D gene TRBD1, 5 bases. The ends were cut back, 6 bases at V and 6 bases at J, with 20 bases in the middle. This CDR3 comprises 15 residues. CDR1 and CDR2 (germline): MNHEY, SVGAGI. The CDR3 nucleotides read TGTGCCAGCAGCCTTAGTTATGGGGCGCCGCATGGCTACACCTTC. This codes for CASSLSYGAPHGYTF.

The chain recombines TRBV5-1 with TRBJ2-6; 12 nucleotides line up with TRBD2. Germline assignment: CDR1 SGHRS and CDR2 YFSETQ. With V trimmed by 0 bases and J by 2 bases, 6 bases remained unmatched. The CDR3 extends over 19 amino acids. This CDR3 is CASSLETSGRATGANVLTF. CDR3 sequence (DNA): TGCGCCAGCAGCTTGGAGACTAGCGGGAGAGCTACTGGGGCCAACGTCCTGACTTTC.

V usage is TRBV5-1 and J usage is TRBJ2-1, with D possibly being TRBD2 (5 bases). V was pared by 4 bases and J by 9 bases, with 11 bases between. CDR3 length: 12 amino acids. CDR1 and CDR2 (germline): SGHRS, YFSETQ. For the CDR3, the DNA is TGCGCCAGCAGCCCGGACGGGGTTGAGCAGTTCTTC. Translation gives CASSPDGVEQFF.

This clone has a count of ten or more. V and J are TRBV6-5 and TRBJ1-2; D may be TRBD1 (6 bases). Germline V lookup: CDR1 MNHEY, CDR2 SVGAGI. The CDR3 sequence is 14 residues long. Trimming shortened V by 7 bases and J by 7 bases, and 19 bases separated the two germline ends. The CDR3 spells CASTPFEGGTGYTF. CDR3 nucleotide sequence: TGTGCCAGCACCCCCTTTGAGGGGGGGACTGGCTACACCTTC.

The chain carries TRBV28 and TRBJ1-1; D gene unclear. Looked up from germline, CDR1 is MDHEN and CDR2 is SYDVKM. CDR3 length: 13 residues. Deletions cut 8 bases from V and 0 bases from J, with 10 bases between. The CDR3 coding sequence is TGTGCCAGCTACGCTGAGATGAACACTGAAGCTTTCTTT. Residues: CASYAEMNTEAFF. The variable domain in full, completed from reference TRBV28 and TRBJ1-1, reads DVKVTQSSRYLVKRTGEKVFLECVQDMDHENMFWYRQDPGLGLRLIYFSYDVKMKEKGDIPEGYSVSREKKERFSLILESASTNQTSMYLCASYAEMNTEAFFGQGTRLTVV.

A word on this clone: The junction shows a germline mismatch at one end, possibly a read error. This chain joins TRBV6-1 and TRBJ2-3; D gene unclear. The CDR3 sequence is 13 residues long. The germline gives CDR1 MNHNS, CDR2 SASEGT. This CDR3 reads CASREVSTDTQYF. The CDR3 nucleotides are TGTGCCAGCAGAGAAGTAAGCACAGATACGCAGTATTTT.

The genes are TRBV24-1 and TRBJ2-2; the D gene is possibly TRBD1 (5 bases). V dropped 4 bases and J dropped 4 bases, with 9 bases sitting between them. There are 14 residues in the CDR3. CDR1 and CDR2 (germline): KGHDR, SFDVKD. The CDR3 reads CATSDIRVTGELFF. The CDR3 DNA is TGTGCCACCAGTGACATCAGGGTCACCGGGGAGCTGTTTTTT.

This clone has more than one count but fewer than ten. The chain combines TRBV4-3 with TRBJ1-2; D is unresolved. This CDR3 is built from 14 residues. The V end was cut by 0 bases, the J end by 0 bases, with 5 bases between. Germline lookup yields CDR1 LGHNA and CDR2 YSLEER. The CDR3 coding sequence is TGCGCCAGCAGCCAAGAGGGAGCTAACTATGGCTACACCTTC. It translates to CASSQEGANYGYTF.

V gene TRBV28 combines with J gene TRBJ1-1; D unresolved. This CDR3 contains 11 residues. V was pared by 7 bases and J by 8 bases, with 11 bases between. The germline V gene has CDR1 MDHEN and CDR2 SYDVKM. CDR3 loop: CASINPREAFF. For the CDR3, the DNA is TGTGCCAGCATCAACCCCAGGGAAGCTTTCTTT.

The chain carries TRBV6-5 and TRBJ1-3; D is ambiguous. The germline CDR1 and CDR2 sequences are MNHEY and SVGAGI. There are 15 residues in the CDR3. Trimming left V 0 bases short and J 1 base short, with 7 bases between. CDR3 in amino acids: CASSYSRESGNTIYF. In DNA, the CDR3 is TGTGCCAGCAGTTACTCGAGGGAGTCTGGAAACACCATATATTTT.

This chain links TRBV6-2 or TRBV6-3 with TRBJ1-2; D unclear. CDR1 and CDR2 (germline): MNHEY, SVGEGT. Trimming stripped 0 bases from V and 6 bases from J, with 8 bases between. CDR3 length: 13 residues. In DNA, the CDR3 is TGTGCCAGCAGTTACTCGAGGTTAAATGGCTACACCTTC. Residues: CASSYSRLNGYTF.

This sequence joins TRBV6-2 or TRBV6-3 and TRBJ1-1, with no clear D. Germline V gene data show CDR1 as MNHEY and CDR2 as SVGEGT. The CDR3 spans 14 residues. Trimming pared 2 bases from V and 0 bases from J, leaving 7 bases between. DNA of the CDR3: TGTGCCAGCAGTTACCCCCGGGTGAACACTGAAGCTTTCTTT. It specifies CASSYPRVNTEAFF.

J is TRBJ2-3 and V is TRBV13; maybe TRBD2 (5 bases). There are 16 residues in the CDR3. Trimming left V 4 bases short and J 1 base short, with 15 bases between. Per germline, CDR1 PRHDT and CDR2 FYEKMQ (reference sequence). The CDR3: CASSSLDSLGTDTQYF. The DNA for the CDR3 is TGTGCCAGCAGCTCGCTGGACTCCCTTGGCACAGATACGCAGTATTTT. Complete variable domain (other parts from reference TRBV13 and TRBJ2-3): AAGVIQSPRHLIKEKRETATLKCYPIPRHDTVYWYQQGPGQDPQFLISFYEKMQSDKGSIPDRFSAQQFSDYHSELNMSSLELGDSALYFCASSSLDSLGTDTQYFGPGTRLTVL.

The genes are TRBV6-5 and TRBJ2-1; D perhaps matches TRBD2 (5 bases). The CDR3 has 12 amino acids. Per the germline V gene, CDR1 is MNHEY and CDR2 is SVGAGI. The V end lost 11 bases, the J end lost 7 bases, and 15 bases lay between the germline ends. As DNA, the CDR3 is TGTGCCGGAGAGGGAGCGACAAATGAGCAGTTCTTC. Encoded protein: CAGEGATNEQFF.

In its sample, this clone was seen a few times. V gene TRBV27 combines with J gene TRBJ2-7; no clear D gene. This CDR3 spans 15 amino acids. CDR1 and CDR2 from the germline V gene are MNHEY and SMNVEV (reference sequence). V lost 5 bases and J 2 bases, leaving 16 bases between the germline ends. The CDR3 loop is CASSPHAALTYEQYF. DNA for the CDR3: TGTGCCAGCAGTCCCCATGCGGCGCTCACCTACGAGCAGTACTTC.

This clone showed up just once. The V and J genes are TRBV11-3 and TRBJ2-3, with TRBD2 identical over 8 bases. After removal of 4 bases from V and 4 bases from J, the junction contained 4 bases not matched to a gene. CDR1 SGHNT and CDR2 YENEEA come from the germline V gene. The CDR3 spans 14 residues. DNA for the CDR3: TGTGCCAGCAGCTCCCCGCGGGAGGCAGATACGCAGTATTTT. It specifies CASSSPREADTQYF.

This chain joins TRBV10-3 and TRBJ1-3, with 7 bases matching TRBD1. The CDR3 extends over 18 amino acids. J gave up 0 bases and V 5 bases, and 13 bases lay outside the gene matches. Germline loops: CDR1 ENHRY, CDR2 SYGVKD. CDR3: CAISSGTANRFSGNTIYF. The CDR3 nucleotides are TGTGCCATCAGTAGTGGGACAGCTAACCGTTTCTCTGGAAACACCATATATTTT.

The rearrangement links TRBV6-2 or TRBV6-3 to TRBJ1-1; TRBD1 agrees at 10 bases. The CDR3 runs to 14 residues. Looked up from germline, CDR1 is MNHEY and CDR2 is SVGEGT. Trimming took 0 bases from V and 8 from J; bases not matched to a gene: 3. DNA of the CDR3: TGTGCCAGCAGTTACTCGACAGGGGGCGCGGAAGCTTTCTTT. This encodes CASSYSTGGAEAFF.

This clone was picked up a small number of times. The chain couples TRBV12-3 or TRBV12-4 to TRBJ2-7, with 7 bases matching TRBD1. The CDR3 length is 12 residues. V was clipped by 5 bases and J by 4 bases; unmatched bases: 2. The CDR3 spells CASSPGQYEQYF. CDR3 DNA: TGTGCCAGCAGTCCGGGACAGTACGAGCAGTACTTC.

The J gene is TRBJ2-3, the V gene TRBV6-5, with 10 bases matching TRBD2. This CDR3 contains 14 residues. The germline CDR1 and CDR2 sequences are MNHEY and SVGAGI. Trimming removed 6 bases from V and 8 bases from J; junction bases left unmatched: 8. This chain's CDR3 is CASRGTSVRGTQYF. As DNA, the CDR3 is TGTGCCAGCAGAGGGACTAGCGTGCGGGGTACGCAGTATTTT.

V usage is TRBV5-1 and J usage is TRBJ2-1, with 14 bases that match TRBD2. The V segment lost 4 bases and the J segment 10 bases; nucleotides outside the gene matches: 13. This CDR3 contains 17 residues. The germline V gene encodes CDR1 SGHRS and CDR2 YFSETQ. The DNA of the CDR3 is TGCGCCAGCAGCCCTACTACCGGGACTAGCGGGAGTTGGGAGCAGTTCTTC. Translated, it gives CASSPTTGTSGSWEQFF.

V is TRBV2 and J is TRBJ1-4; no definite D call. CDR1 is SNHLY and CDR2 is FYNNEI in the germline V gene. V was cut by 6 bases and J by 8 bases, with 16 bases left in between. The CDR3 loop spans 14 amino acids. The CDR3, as DNA: TGTGCCAGCAGGGTAACACCGACCGGGGAAAAACTGTTTTTT. Its protein is CASRVTPTGEKLFF.

This rearrangement joins TRBV14 to TRBJ2-7; 10 bases fit TRBD1. The CDR3 covers 13 residues. Germline V lookup: CDR1 SGHDN, CDR2 FVKESK. The ends lost 9 bases at V and 5 bases at J; junction bases unmatched: 7. This CDR3 is CARGTGEYDEQYF. CDR3 sequence (DNA): TGTGCCAGGGGGACAGGGGAATACGACGAGCAGTACTTC.

The rearrangement uses TRBV13 and TRBJ2-1; 7 bases agree with TRBD2. The length of the CDR3 is 15 residues. Germline V gives CDR1 PRHDT, CDR2 FYEKMQ (reference sequence). V shed 9 bases and J 4 bases; nucleotides not matched to a gene: 12. CDR3 sequence (DNA): TGTGCCAGTGGGGGGGAGTCGATCGCTTACAATGAGCAGTTCTTC. Its protein is CASGGESIAYNEQFF.

This clone was detected a few times. V gene TRBV18 combines with J gene TRBJ1-5; D is ambiguous. Germline V gene sequence: CDR1 KGHSH, CDR2 LQKENI. This CDR3 has 15 amino acids. V dropped 0 bases and J dropped 2 bases, with 8 bases sitting between them. CDR3 DNA sequence: TGTGCCAGCTCACCACCGGGAGTGGGCAATCAGCCCCAGCATTTT. As protein: CASSPPGVGNQPQHF. Together with reference TRBV18 and TRBJ1-5, the CDR3 gives the full variable domain: NAGVMQNPRHLVRRRGQEARLRCSPMKGHSHVYWYRQLPEEGLKFMVYLQKENIIDESGMPKERFSAEFPKEGPSILRIQQVVRGDSAAYFCASSPPGVGNQPQHFGDGTRLSIL.